One sample yielded the 28 T cell receptor beta chains listed below, sequenced in a study of PD-1 blockade in classical Hodgkin lymphoma. Method: immunoSEQ multiplex PCR; TCRdb's copy keeps in-frame clones and lacks some. The sample records around 6,500 clones, roughly 85% being singletons. Each patient experienced a relapse that followed autologous stem cell transplantation, and brentuximab vedotin exposure varied. Purification of CD4+ T cells from thawed PBMCs was performed via magnetic negative selection. Sequenced here: CD4+ T cells from blood, sampled at baseline. All receptors come from a human donor with classical Hodgkin lymphoma.

This clone came up a few times. The chain is built from TRBV10-2 and TRBJ2-7, with D uncertain. Between the trimmed V and J ends, which lost 2 bases and 9 bases, there was a span of 11 bases. The CDR3 extends over 12 amino acids. CDR1 WSHSY and CDR2 SAAADI come from the germline V gene. This CDR3 is CASSEKAGGQYV. In nucleotides, the CDR3 is TGCGCCAGCAGTGAGAAGGCCGGCGGGCAGTACGTC.

The chain carries TRBV5-1 and TRBJ2-3; 9 bases are a match to TRBD1. Trimming at V came to 4 bases and at J to 3 bases, leaving 6 bases not matched to a gene. The CDR3 is 15 residues long. Germline CDR1 is SGHRS and CDR2 is YFSETQ. For the CDR3, the DNA is TGCGCCAGCAGCCCCGGGACAGGGAAGACAGATACGCAGTATTTT. Amino acid sequence: CASSPGTGKTDTQYF.

The J gene is TRBJ1-4, the V gene TRBV7-9; D call uncertain. V shed 5 bases and J shed 2 bases, with 15 bases lying between them. Germline-derived CDR1 and CDR2 are SEHNR and FQNEAQ (reference sequence). This CDR3 is built from 16 residues. DNA of the CDR3: TGTGCCAGCAGCAATTCCGACTTGGGTACTAATGAAAAACTGTTTTTT. Protein: CASSNSDLGTNEKLFF.

The V gene is TRBV6-5, the J gene TRBJ1-4; the match to TRBD1 covers 9 bases. This CDR3 region has 15 residues. Germline CDR1 is MNHEY and CDR2 is SVGAGI. The V gene end was trimmed by 6 bases and the J gene end by 8 bases; junction bases not matched to a gene: 10. CDR3 nucleotides: TGTGCCAGCAGATCAAGGACAGGGGCGTTGGAAAAACTGTTTTTT. As protein: CASRSRTGALEKLFF.

This clone showed up just once. The chain combines TRBV6-1 with TRBJ1-1, with D possibly being TRBD1 (5 bases). V was trimmed by 6 bases and J by 4 bases, leaving 15 bases between them. The CDR3 is 14 amino acids. Germline V lookup: CDR1 MNHNS, CDR2 SASEGT. The CDR3 sequence: CASRGRGLSTEAFF. The CDR3 nucleotides are TGTGCCAGCAGGGGGAGGGGCCTAAGCACTGAAGCTTTCTTT.

V is TRBV19 and J is TRBJ1-1; perhaps TRBD1 as D (6 bases). Per the germline V gene, CDR1 is LNHDA and CDR2 is SQIVND (reference sequence). The CDR3 extends over 13 amino acids. V was clipped by 10 bases and J by 2 bases, with 14 bases between them. The CDR3 nucleotides read TGTGCCACTAGGGAGGGGACAAACACTGAAGCTTTCTTT. Protein sequence: CATREGTNTEAFF. Complete variable domain (other parts from reference TRBV19 and TRBJ1-1): DGGITQSPKYLFRKEGQNVTLSCEQNLNHDAMYWYRQDPGQGLRLIYYSQIVNDFQKGDIAEGYSVSREKKESFPLTVTSAQKNPTAFYLCATREGTNTEAFFGQGTRLTVV.

This chain joins TRBV4-1 and TRBJ1-1, with 9 positions matching TRBD1. Germline loops: CDR1 MGHRA, CDR2 YSYEKL. This CDR3 spans 17 amino acids. Trimming took 3 bases from V and 7 from J; bases not matched to a gene: 15. CDR3: CASSHSNRAADRGEAFF. The CDR3 DNA is TGCGCCAGCAGCCACTCGAACCGCGCCGCGGACAGGGGTGAAGCTTTCTTT.

The V call is TRBV5-1, the J call TRBJ1-5; 7 bases map to TRBD1. Germline CDR1 is SGHRS and CDR2 is YFSETQ. This CDR3 contains 15 residues. The J segment lost 5 bases and the V segment lost 0 bases, leaving 5 bases of the junction unmatched. The CDR3 is CASSLAGQRDQPQHF. The CDR3 DNA is TGCGCCAGCAGCTTGGCGGGACAGAGGGATCAGCCCCAGCATTTT.

The rearrangement uses TRBV11-2 and TRBJ1-4; D possibly corresponds to TRBD1 (6 bases). The CDR3 is 14 residues long. Germline V gene lookup returns CDR1 SGHAT and CDR2 FQNNGV. Deletions cut 1 base from V and 7 bases from J, with 10 bases between. The CDR3 coding sequence is TGTGCCAGCAGCTTAGGGACAGCCGGTGAAAAACTGTTTTTT. Translating gives CASSLGTAGEKLFF. Looking up the rest from reference TRBV11-2 and TRBJ1-4 gives the full variable domain: EAGVAQSPRYKIIEKRQSVAFWCNPISGHATLYWYQQILGQGPKLLIQFQNNGVVDDSQLPKDRFSAERLKGVDSTLKIQPAKLEDSAVYLCASSLGTAGEKLFFGSGTQLSVL.

In its sample, this clone was seen a few times. The chain is built from TRBV11-2 and TRBJ2-3; D not certain. Per germline, CDR1 SGHAT and CDR2 FQNNGV. This CDR3 region has 16 residues. The V gene lost 4 bases and the J gene lost 3 bases, with 17 bases spanning the gap. The CDR3 spells CASSSYLVVRTDTQYF. CDR3 coding DNA: TGTGCCAGCAGCTCCTATCTAGTAGTCAGGACAGATACGCAGTATTTT.

This clone was seen once. The V gene is TRBV19, the J gene TRBJ2-4; D remains ambiguous. In germline, CDR1 is LNHDA, CDR2 SQIVND (reference sequence). The CDR3 consists of 14 residues. Trimming pared 3 bases from V and 5 bases from J, leaving 11 bases between. The CDR3 loop reads CASSITVGENIQYF. Here the CDR3 DNA reads TGTGCCAGTAGTATCACAGTTGGGGAAAACATTCAGTACTTC. The whole variable domain, remainder taken from reference TRBV19 and TRBJ2-4, is DGGITQSPKYLFRKEGQNVTLSCEQNLNHDAMYWYRQDPGQGLRLIYYSQIVNDFQKGDIAEGYSVSREKKESFPLTVTSAQKNPTAFYLCASSITVGENIQYFGAGTRLSVL.

The gene calls are TRBV28 and TRBJ2-2, with D perhaps matching TRBD2 (6 bases). V was pared by 6 bases and J by 2 bases, with 7 bases between. The CDR3 runs to 13 residues. Germline loops: CDR1 MDHEN, CDR2 SYDVKM. The CDR3 bases are TGTGCCAGCAGGGCGGGAAACACCGGGGAGCTGTTTTTT. As protein: CASRAGNTGELFF.

The chain recombines TRBV18 with TRBJ2-7, with D uncertain. V was trimmed by 2 bases and J by 2 bases, leaving 13 bases between them. This CDR3 is built from 15 residues. Germline loops: CDR1 KGHSH, CDR2 LQKENI. This CDR3 reads CASSPLLGNTYEQYF. The CDR3 DNA sequence: TGTGCCAGCTCACCATTGCTGGGGAATACCTACGAGCAGTACTTC.

The chain joins TRBV11-3 to TRBJ2-3, with 12 nucleotides matching TRBD2. The CDR3 extends over 17 amino acids. Germline trimming cut 1 base from V and 3 bases from J; bases unmatched to any gene: 5. Germline CDR1 is SGHNT and CDR2 is YENEEA. CDR3 sequence reads: CASSLVPSGGETDTQYF. The CDR3 nucleotides read TGTGCCAGCAGCTTAGTCCCTAGCGGGGGGGAAACAGATACGCAGTATTTT.

In its sample, this clone was seen a few times. The chain recombines TRBV2 with TRBJ1-3; D gene ambiguous. Deletions cut 8 bases from V and 3 bases from J, with 8 bases between. The CDR3 loop spans 12 amino acids. CDR1 SNHLY and CDR2 FYNNEI come from the germline V gene. As DNA, the CDR3 is TGTGCCAGCGGGGTTGATGGAAACACCATATATTTT. It specifies CASGVDGNTIYF.

The V and J genes are TRBV4-2 and TRBJ2-5; 7 bases are a match to TRBD2. Trimming at V came to 0 bases and at J to 5 bases, leaving 9 bases not matched to a gene. This CDR3 comprises 16 residues. CDR1 is LGHNA and CDR2 is YNFKEQ in the germline V gene. CDR3 nucleotide sequence: TGTGCCAGCAGCCAAGATGGATCGGGGGGTTGGGAGACCCAGTACTTC. Protein product: CASSQDGSGGWETQYF.

This clone was seen just once. The rearrangement uses TRBV2 and TRBJ2-3; D uncertain. Per germline, CDR1 SNHLY and CDR2 FYNNEI. Trimming cost V 0 bases and J 4 bases, with 11 bases left between them. This CDR3 contains 15 residues. Written as DNA, the CDR3 is TGTGCCAGCAGTGAAGCGCCTACATTCTCAGATACGCAGTATTTT. Residues: CASSEAPTFSDTQYF.

The chain uses TRBV7-1 and TRBJ2-1, with 12 nucleotides matching TRBD2. TRBV7-1 qualifies as an ORF whose function is uncertain. This CDR3 is built from 17 residues. V trimming: 5 bases; J trimming: 4 bases; junction bases outside the gene matches: 9. CDR3 nucleotides: TGTGCCAGCAGCCTCAGTCCCCTAGCGGGAGGGTACAATGAGCAGTTCTTC. This sequence encodes CASSLSPLAGGYNEQFF.

This clone is a singleton in its sample. The genes are TRBV4-1 and TRBJ2-5; 10 positions match TRBD2. Germline CDR1 is MGHRA and CDR2 is YSYEKL. J gave up 2 bases and V 5 bases, and 11 bases lay outside the gene matches. This CDR3 contains 17 residues. In DNA form, the CDR3 reads TGCGCCAGCAGCTACTCCCGTAGCGGGAGGTCTCAAGAGACCCAGTACTTC. It yields the protein CASSYSRSGRSQETQYF.

The chain combines TRBV7-9 with TRBJ2-2, with TRBD1 matching 8 bases. The V segment lost 0 bases and the J segment 2 bases; nucleotides outside the gene matches: 2. Germline V lookup: CDR1 SEHNR, CDR2 FQNEAQ (reference sequence). The CDR3 spans 16 residues. CDR3 loop: CASSLAGTGNTGELFF. The CDR3 DNA follows: TGTGCCAGCAGCTTAGCCGGGACAGGTAACACCGGGGAGCTGTTTTTT.

V usage is TRBV28 and J usage is TRBJ1-2; D is unclear. CDR1 and CDR2 from the germline V gene are MDHEN and SYDVKM. V shed 4 bases and J shed 1 base, with 13 bases lying between them. This CDR3 contains 15 residues. This chain's CDR3 is CASSSPGTSNYGYTF. CDR3 DNA: TGTGCCAGCAGTTCCCCAGGTACTAGTAACTATGGCTACACCTTC.

The chain links TRBV5-6 to TRBJ2-7; tentatively, D is TRBD1 (8 bases). The germline V and J ends were trimmed by 2 bases and 1 base, with 19 bases remaining between them. Germline lookup yields CDR1 SGHDT and CDR2 YYEEEE. This CDR3 comprises 17 residues. CDR3 protein: CASSLGQGLTYSYEQYV. DNA of the CDR3: TGTGCCAGCAGCTTAGGACAGGGACTAACCTATTCCTACGAGCAGTACGTC.

The gene calls are TRBV5-1 and TRBJ2-1; D unclear. Germline loops: CDR1 SGHRS, CDR2 YFSETQ. The CDR3 has 16 residues. The V end was cut by 0 bases, the J end by 4 bases, with 14 bases between. This CDR3 is CASSLATAVLYNEQFF. CDR3 coding DNA: TGCGCCAGCAGCTTGGCCACGGCGGTCCTTTACAATGAGCAGTTCTTC.

The V and J genes are TRBV28 and TRBJ2-3; 7 bases are a match to TRBD1. Trimming took 4 bases from V and 0 from J; bases not matched to a gene: 7. CDR3 length: 16 amino acids. Germline-derived CDR1 and CDR2 are MDHEN and SYDVKM. CDR3 bases: TGTGCCAGCAGTTCAACAGGGGTAGGGAGCACAGATACGCAGTATTTT. This encodes CASSSTGVGSTDTQYF.

The J gene is TRBJ2-5, the V gene TRBV6-5; D is possibly TRBD1 (5 bases). The ends were cut back, 5 bases at V and 7 bases at J, with 8 bases in the middle. The CDR3 covers 11 residues. Germline loops: CDR1 MNHEY, CDR2 SVGAGI. The CDR3, as DNA: TGTGCCAGCAGTACCCAGGGGACCCAGTACTTC. Protein product: CASSTQGTQYF.

The V call is TRBV6-5, the J call TRBJ2-2; D is possibly TRBD2 (6 bases). This CDR3 contains 14 residues. Trimming took 2 bases from V and 4 from J, leaving 8 bases between them. CDR1 MNHEY and CDR2 SVGAGI come from the germline V gene. The CDR3 sequence is CASSYGGFTGELFF. Here the CDR3 DNA reads TGTGCCAGCAGTTACGGGGGGTTCACCGGGGAGCTGTTTTTT.

The chain carries TRBV7-8 and TRBJ1-4, with TRBD1 as a possible D gene (6 bases). The germline V gene encodes CDR1 SGHVS and CDR2 FQNEAQ. V was clipped by 2 bases and J by 6 bases, with 25 bases between them. This CDR3 has 19 residues. The CDR3 reads CASSLNPLYKGEKDEKLFF. CDR3 DNA sequence: TGTGCCAGCAGCTTAAACCCCCTTTATAAGGGGGAAAAGGATGAAAAACTGTTTTTT.

The chain uses TRBV19 and TRBJ1-3; 9 positions match TRBD1. J was trimmed by 4 bases and V by 5 bases; bases with no gene match: 12. Looked up from germline, CDR1 is LNHDA and CDR2 is SQIVND (reference sequence). The CDR3 has 17 amino acids. This CDR3 is CASSGSNRGQTGNTIYF. As DNA, the CDR3 is TGTGCCAGTAGTGGCTCGAACAGGGGGCAAACGGGAAACACCATATATTTT.